The present T cell receptor (beta chain) was sequenced within a study of control samples from healthy donors and cancer patients. V dropped 0 bases and J dropped 10 bases, with 9 bases sitting between them. CDR1 GTSNPN and CDR2 SVGIG come from the germline V gene (reference sequence). This CDR3 has 11 residues. Some clones are missing from TCRdb's copy, which holds only in-frame ones; the method was immunoSEQ multiplex PCR. The table includes 40,000 to 55,000 clones, approximately 93% detected once. Sequencing was done on a sample of PBMCs. The chain links TRBV30 to TRBJ1-1; D is ambiguous. The receptor's source is a woman aged 45-65 years with head and neck cancer. The DNA of the CDR3 is TGTGCCTGGAGTGTGAGGGATCTAGCTTTCTTT. This gives the protein CAWSVRDLAFF.